The 7 T cell receptor beta chains listed next were all sequenced from one sample in a study of beta chain features in type 1 diabetes (dated 2018 in TCRdb). The library was obtained by the immunoSEQ multiplex PCR assay. All of the isolated RNA was reverse transcribed with the High Capacity cDNA Reverse Transcription Kit, so expressed TCRB transcripts were sequenced. The immuneACCESS repertoire file appears here via TCRdb, limited to in-frame rearrangements. These files lack a portion of the clones; in checked studies, under half of the deficit traces to unresolved V genes, and the cause of the others is not known. This sample lists about 180,000 clones; around 13% were detected once. The ten most abundant clones make up 0.5% to 0.75% of the sample. The sample taken for sequencing was central memory CD4+ T cells from blood. These receptors were obtained from a woman between 18 and 30 years old in good health.

This clone has only a few counts. CDR3 coding DNA: TGTGCCAGCTCACTCAAGGAGGATTCGCCCCAGCATTTT. Amino acid sequence: CASSLKEDSPQHF. The V call is TRBV18, the J call TRBJ1-5; no clear D gene. This CDR3 contains 13 residues. Germline CDR1 and CDR2: KGHSH and LQKENI. V gave up 4 bases and J gave up 9 bases, with 13 bases separating them.

The rearrangement uses TRBV7-8 and TRBJ1-2; a weak D match, TRBD1 (6 bases). This CDR3 is built from 15 residues. V gave up 0 bases and J gave up 7 bases, with 15 bases separating them. Germline CDR1 reads SGHVS; CDR2 reads FQNEAQ. CDR3 in amino acids: CASSLALTGSLGYTF. The CDR3 bases are TGTGCCAGCAGCTTAGCCCTTACAGGGAGCCTTGGCTACACCTTC.

This chain joins TRBV18 and TRBJ1-3, with D perhaps TRBD1 (5 bases). The CDR3 covers 15 residues. Looked up from germline, CDR1 is KGHSH and CDR2 is LQKENI. The V end lost 1 base, the J end lost 0 bases, and 7 bases lay between the germline ends. The CDR3: CASSPQQGSGNTIYF. CDR3 in DNA: TGTGCCAGCTCACCACAGCAGGGCTCTGGAAACACCATATATTTT.

Only a few counts were recorded for this clone. This sequence joins TRBV6-5 and TRBJ2-7, with a weak D call TRBD2 (5 bases). Germline lookup yields CDR1 MNHEY and CDR2 SVGAGI. Between the trimmed V and J ends, which lost 6 bases and 1 base, there was a span of 10 bases. The CDR3 length is 13 residues. CDR3 in amino acids: CASRVPGSYEQYF. The CDR3 DNA sequence: TGTGCCAGCAGGGTCCCGGGATCCTACGAGCAGTACTTC.

The rearrangement links TRBV6-5 to TRBJ2-1; TRBD2 matches 7 bases. Looked up from germline, CDR1 is MNHEY and CDR2 is SVGAGI. J gave up 7 bases and V 0 bases, and 9 bases lay outside the gene matches. The CDR3 runs to 16 residues. CDR3: CASSYSWGGSGNEQFF. CDR3 in DNA: TGTGCCAGCAGTTACTCGTGGGGCGGGAGTGGAAATGAGCAGTTCTTC.

The chain employs TRBV5-1 and TRBJ2-1; 12 bases are a match to TRBD2. The J segment lost 12 bases and the V segment lost 4 bases, leaving 14 bases of the junction unmatched. The CDR3 spans 16 residues. From germline, CDR1 is SGHRS and CDR2 YFSETQ. The CDR3 DNA reads as TGCGCCAGCAGCGACAGACTAGCGGGAGAAGTGTACGGGCAGTTCTTC. It translates to CASSDRLAGEVYGQFF.

This chain links TRBV15 with TRBJ2-3, with D possibly TRBD2 on 6 matching bases. Trimming removed 3 bases at V and 1 base at J, with 11 bases between. Germline CDR1 is LNHNV and CDR2 is YYDKDF (reference sequence). The CDR3 length is 15 residues. The CDR3 sequence: CATSRGGGGTDTQYF. The CDR3 region has the DNA TGTGCCACCAGCAGGGGAGGAGGGGGCACAGATACGCAGTATTTT.